This passage covers 27 T cell receptor beta chains from one sample sequenced in a study of cytomegalovirus exposure and HLA in healthy donors. In the PCR, 60 Vbeta and 13 Jbeta primers were used. This table comes from immunoSEQ multiplex PCR, and its TCRdb copy is limited to in-frame clones, with some not included. The sample has about 150,000 clones, about 82% seen once. Source material: PBMCs. These receptors all stem from a male donor in good health and CMV-seronegative.

The DNA for the CDR3 is TGTGCCAGCAGTACAACCTACGAGCAGTACTTC. It yields the protein CASSTTYEQYF. This chain uses TRBV25-1 with TRBJ2-7; D not resolved. Germline V lookup: CDR1 MGHDK, CDR2 SYGVNS. The V and J ends lost 5 bases and 2 bases respectively, with 4 bases between them. There are 11 residues in the CDR3.

The chain has TRBV29-1 and TRBJ1-5, with 8 positions matching TRBD1. Looked up from germline, CDR1 is SQVTM and CDR2 is ANQGSEA. The ends lost 6 bases at V and 3 bases at J; junction bases unmatched: 4. There are 13 residues in the CDR3. Written as DNA, the CDR3 is TGCAGCGTCGGGGACAGGCTCAATCAGCCCCAGCATTTT. Encoded protein: CSVGDRLNQPQHF. Filled out from reference TRBV29-1 and TRBJ1-5, the complete variable domain reads SAVISQKPSRDICQRGTSLTIQCQVDSQVTMMFWYRQQPGQSLTLIATANQGSEATYESGFVIDKFPISRPNLTFSTLTVSNMSPEDSSIYLCSVGDRLNQPQHFGDGTRLSIL.

The chain couples TRBV13 to TRBJ2-7; 8 positions match TRBD1. The germline gives CDR1 PRHDT, CDR2 FYEKMQ (reference sequence). The CDR3 extends over 15 amino acids. J lost 0 bases, V lost 3 bases, and 4 bases had no gene match. The CDR3 reads CASSFGTGSSYEQYF. The CDR3 nucleotides read TGTGCCAGCAGCTTCGGGACAGGAAGCTCCTACGAGCAGTACTTC.

The chain links TRBV7-9 to TRBJ2-7; D is undetermined. The CDR3 totals 13 residues. CDR1 and CDR2 (germline): SEHNR, FQNEAQ (reference sequence). V lost 4 bases and J 0 bases, leaving 7 bases between the germline ends. The CDR3 DNA reads as TGTGCCAGCAGCTACGACATCTCCTACGAGCAGTACTTC. It yields the protein CASSYDISYEQYF.

The rearrangement joins TRBV7-3 to TRBJ2-5, with 8 bases that match TRBD2. This CDR3 is built from 15 residues. The germline gives CDR1 SGHTA, CDR2 FQGTGA. The V and J ends lost 0 bases and 2 bases, in that order; junction bases with no gene match: 2. The CDR3 loop reads CASSLTSGMQETQYF. The CDR3 DNA follows: TGTGCCAGCAGCTTAACTAGCGGGATGCAAGAGACCCAGTACTTC.

This sequence joins TRBV9 and TRBJ1-4, with 9 bases that match TRBD1. Germline V CDR1 and CDR2: SGDLS, YYNGEE. The ends lost 0 bases at V and 8 bases at J; junction bases unmatched: 5. CDR3 length: 15 amino acids. The CDR3 bases are TGTGCCAGCAGCGTAGCCGGGACAGGGACCGAAAAACTGTTTTTT. Amino acid sequence: CASSVAGTGTEKLFF.

The chain employs TRBV25-1 and TRBJ2-7; perhaps TRBD1 as D (6 bases). There are 13 residues in the CDR3. Germline loops: CDR1 MGHDK, CDR2 SYGVNS. V lost 7 bases, J lost 0 bases, and 10 bases lay in between. The CDR3 nucleotides are TGTGCCAGCAAATCACAGGGCTCCTACGAGCAGTACTTC. Its protein is CASKSQGSYEQYF.

J is TRBJ2-5 and V is TRBV7-9; TRBD1 matches at 8 bases. In germline, CDR1 is SEHNR, CDR2 FQNEAQ (reference sequence). The CDR3 has 17 amino acids. J gave up 5 bases and V 2 bases, and 13 bases lay outside the gene matches. DNA for the CDR3: TGTGCCAGCAGCTTAAAAGGAGCAGGGGGCCGAAGGGAGACCCAGTACTTC. Protein: CASSLKGAGGRRETQYF.

The genes are TRBV10-1 and TRBJ2-3; 7 bases align to TRBD1. With V trimmed by 3 bases and J by 7 bases, 4 bases remained unmatched. The germline V gene encodes CDR1 WNHNN and CDR2 SYGVQD (reference sequence). There are 13 residues in the CDR3. As DNA, the CDR3 is TGCGCCAGCAGTGACTCGACAGGGTATACGCAGTATTTT. This codes for CASSDSTGYTQYF.

This clone was seen a single time. The rearrangement joins TRBV4-2 to TRBJ2-6; 9 bases fit TRBD1. In germline, CDR1 is LGHNA, CDR2 YNFKEQ. Unmatched junction bases numbered 7, after V lost 4 bases and J lost 3 bases. The CDR3 has 17 residues. The DNA of the CDR3 is TGTGCCAGCAGCCCCTCACAGGGGGCAAGTGGGGCCAACGTCCTGACTTTC. Translated: CASSPSQGASGANVLTF.

The rearrangement joins TRBV12-5 to TRBJ2-1, with a weak D call TRBD2 (6 bases). The V end lost 2 bases, the J end lost 4 bases, and 21 bases lay between the germline ends. The germline V gene encodes CDR1 LGHNT and CDR2 FRNRAP. This CDR3 has 18 amino acids. The CDR3: CASGLTTTRGSLYNEQFF. Written as DNA, the CDR3 is TGTGCTAGTGGTTTGACCACGACCCGGGGGAGTCTGTACAATGAGCAGTTCTTC.

This chain links TRBV6-5 with TRBJ1-2, with 9 bases matching TRBD1. The germline V gene encodes CDR1 MNHEY and CDR2 SVGAGI. The CDR3 runs to 16 residues. V dropped 2 bases and J dropped 3; count of bases not matched to a gene: 7. The CDR3 spells CASSYLRQGEDYGYTF. The CDR3 DNA reads TGTGCCAGCAGTTACCTAAGACAGGGGGAAGACTATGGCTACACCTTC.

This sequence joins TRBV6-5 and TRBJ2-7; 9 bases align to TRBD1. Germline loops: CDR1 MNHEY, CDR2 SVGAGI. The CDR3 extends over 14 amino acids. V lost 6 bases, J lost 5 bases, and 8 bases stayed unmatched. The CDR3 DNA reads as TGTGCCAGCAGCCCCGGGACAGGGAGCCACGAGCAGTACTTC. Protein product: CASSPGTGSHEQYF.

The chain carries TRBV13 and TRBJ1-2, with TRBD1 identical over 10 bases. V dropped 2 bases and J dropped 7; count of bases not matched to a gene: 4. The germline V gene encodes CDR1 PRHDT and CDR2 FYEKMQ (reference sequence). The CDR3 has 14 residues. The CDR3 loop is CASSLYRDRGGYTF. In nucleotides, the CDR3 is TGTGCCAGCAGCTTATACCGGGACAGGGGTGGCTACACCTTC.

The chain uses TRBV16 and TRBJ2-7, with TRBD1 matching over 8 bases. Trimming took 3 bases from V and 0 from J; bases not matched to a gene: 1. There are 14 residues in the CDR3. Germline V CDR1 and CDR2: KGHSY, FQNENV. For the CDR3, the DNA is TGTGCCAGCAGCCATGGGACAGGCTCCTACGAGCAGTACTTC. It encodes CASSHGTGSYEQYF.

The V and J genes are TRBV30 and TRBJ1-1, with D possibly matching TRBD1 (5 bases). Germline V gene data show CDR1 as GTSNPN and CDR2 as SVGIG (reference sequence). This CDR3 comprises 15 residues. Trimming cost V 2 bases and J 0 bases, with 13 bases left between them. The CDR3 DNA is TGTGCCTGGAGTAAGGGAGGGACCCTGAACACTGAAGCTTTCTTT. Encoded protein: CAWSKGGTLNTEAFF. Variable domain in full (rest from reference TRBV30 and TRBJ1-1): SQTIHQWPATLVQPVGSPLSLECTVEGTSNPNLYWYRQAAGRGLQLLFYSVGIGQISSEVPQNLSASRPQDRQFILSSKKLLLSDSGFYLCAWSKGGTLNTEAFFGQGTRLTVV.

The rearrangement joins TRBV4-1 to TRBJ1-1, with D tentatively TRBD1 (6 bases). Germline-derived CDR1 and CDR2 are MGHRA and YSYEKL. V lost 3 bases to trimming and J lost 3 bases, with 17 bases between them. This CDR3 is 16 amino acids long. The CDR3 sequence is CASSHPPGHPYTEAFF. The CDR3 bases are TGCGCCAGCAGCCACCCCCCGGGACACCCCTACACTGAAGCTTTCTTT.

The chain couples TRBV18 to TRBJ1-6; D is perhaps TRBD1 (6 bases). Looked up from germline, CDR1 is KGHSH and CDR2 is LQKENI. The CDR3 loop spans 16 amino acids. V shed 6 bases and J shed 7 bases, with 19 bases lying between them. The CDR3 nucleotides are TGTGCCAGCTCGCCAAATCTCGGACAGATCAATTCACCCCTCCACTTT. This gives the protein CASSPNLGQINSPLHF.

The chain combines TRBV5-1 with TRBJ2-3, with a possible D match to TRBD1 (5 bases). V was clipped by 1 base and J by 4 bases, with 7 bases between them. This CDR3 comprises 13 residues. Germline CDR1 and CDR2: SGHRS and YFSETQ. CDR3 nucleotides: TGCGCCAGCAGCTTGCAGGGCCCAGATACGCAGTATTTT. Translated, it gives CASSLQGPDTQYF.

The rearrangement joins TRBV9 to TRBJ1-1, with 7 bases identical to TRBD1. This CDR3 has 14 amino acids. CDR1 and CDR2 from the germline V gene are SGDLS and YYNGEE. V lost 4 bases, J lost 5 bases, and 8 bases stayed unmatched. CDR3 DNA sequence: TGTGCCAGCAGCACGAGAGGGGGCAATACTGAAGCTTTCTTT. Its protein product is CASSTRGGNTEAFF.

In its sample, this clone was seen once. The junction shows a germline mismatch at one end, possibly a read error. The CDR3 nucleotides are TGCAGCGTTGAGGCCAGGGGAGGGGGGGATGGATACACCTTC. It yields the protein CSVEARGGGDGYTF. This chain connects TRBV29-1 to TRBJ1-2, with D tentatively TRBD1 (6 bases). The CDR3 contains 14 residues. Per the germline V gene, CDR1 is SQVTM and CDR2 is ANQGSEA.

The genes are TRBV4-1 and TRBJ2-1; TRBD2 aligns across 7 bases. Trimming took 3 bases from V and 1 from J; bases not matched to a gene: 6. The CDR3 covers 16 residues. The germline V gene has CDR1 MGHRA and CDR2 YSYEKL. The CDR3 DNA reads as TGCGCCAGCAGCCAGCCAAGCGGGGTTTCCTACAATGAGCAGTTCTTC. Its translation is CASSQPSGVSYNEQFF.

The chain recombines TRBV5-5 with TRBJ1-1; D unclear. With 0 bases removed from V and 1 base from J, the gap between germline ends came to 13 bases. The CDR3 is 16 amino acids. Germline V lookup: CDR1 SGHKS, CDR2 YYEKEE (reference sequence). CDR3 DNA: TGTGCCAGCAGCTTGGGCCCGGGAGGGAGGAACACTGAAGCTTTCTTT. Amino acid sequence: CASSLGPGGRNTEAFF.

This clone appeared a few times. This rearrangement joins TRBV7-8 to TRBJ1-5, with TRBD1 matching over 9 bases. Germline CDR1 reads SGHVS; CDR2 reads FQNEAQ. J was trimmed by 3 bases and V by 5 bases; bases with no gene match: 5. The CDR3 length is 15 residues. The CDR3 reads CASSINRGHNQPQHF. CDR3 DNA: TGTGCCAGCAGCATTAACAGGGGGCACAATCAGCCCCAGCATTTT.

This sequence joins TRBV7-9 and TRBJ2-1; a possible D gene is TRBD2 (6 bases). Trimming took 2 bases from V and 4 from J, leaving 9 bases between them. This CDR3 has 14 amino acids. Germline V gene lookup returns CDR1 SEHNR and CDR2 FQNEAQ (reference sequence). The DNA of the CDR3 is TGTGCCAGCAGCTTATTTGGGGGGTACAATGAGCAGTTCTTC. Translated, it gives CASSLFGGYNEQFF.

The CDR3 nucleotides are TGTGCCAGCAGCCCCAACGTTTGGCATTGGGAGACCCAGTACTTC. Its protein product is CASSPNVWHWETQYF. The rearrangement links TRBV6-5 to TRBJ2-5; no definite D call. CDR1 is MNHEY, CDR2 SVGAGI, per germline. This CDR3 is built from 15 residues. Trimming stripped 6 bases from V and 5 bases from J, with 19 bases between.

The chain uses TRBV5-4 and TRBJ1-2; a weak D match, TRBD1 (6 bases). The ends were cut back, 1 base at V and 5 bases at J, with 9 bases in the middle. The CDR3 is 13 residues long. Germline V gene data show CDR1 as SGHNT and CDR2 as YYREEE (reference sequence). The CDR3 DNA reads TGTGCCAGCAGCTTGAGACAGGAGTATGGCTACACCTTC. Its translation is CASSLRQEYGYTF.